These 20 T cell receptor beta chains share one sample of origin, sequenced in a study of patients and donors after allogeneic stem cell transplantation. MiXCR, applied by TCRdb to the RT-PCR reads, yields one record per CDR3 protein. The repertoire holds more than 150,000 distinct CDR3 sequences, with 20% to 25% as singletons. The sequenced sample consisted of blood, either unsorted or a sorted T cell fraction (not recorded which). The receptors shown here come from a human donor who was either an allogeneic HSCT recipient or a stem cell or donor lymphocyte infusion donor (not recorded which). It is not recorded whose cells these are; they may come from a transplant donor.

J is TRBJ1-1 and V is TRBV12-3 or TRBV12-4; D not resolved. This CDR3 contains 13 residues. V lost 4 bases and J 1 base, leaving 7 bases between the germline ends. CDR3 nucleotide sequence: TGTGCCAGCAGTTCAGGCTGGAACACTGAAGCTTTCTTT. Protein sequence: CASSSGWNTEAFF.

This clonotype was detected only a few times. The CDR3 DNA reads as TGCGCCGGCTCGGGGGACAACCAAGAGACCCAGTACTTC. Protein: CAGSGDNQETQYF. This chain connects TRBV5-1 to TRBJ2-5; the D call may be TRBD1 or TRBD2 (6 bases each). CDR3 size: 13 residues. Looked up from germline, CDR1 is SGHRS and CDR2 is YFSETQ. Trimming took 10 bases from V and 0 from J, leaving 13 bases between them.

This clonotype was counted a single time. This rearrangement joins TRBV6-1 to TRBJ2-1; the D gene is possibly TRBD1 (6 bases). Germline values: CDR1 MNHNS, CDR2 SASEGT. The V gene lost 8 bases and the J gene lost 8 bases, with 13 bases spanning the gap. The CDR3 extends over 12 amino acids. The CDR3 spells CASDTGRHEQFF. CDR3 bases: TGTGCCAGCGACACAGGGCGGCATGAGCAGTTCTTC.

This chain links TRBV6-5 with TRBJ2-5, with D hard to call. Germline-derived CDR1 and CDR2 are MNHEY and SVGAGI. The CDR3 contains 13 residues. Trimming took off 0 bases at V and 0 bases at J, with 2 bases between the two ends. CDR3 region: CASSYSYQETQYF. CDR3 bases: TGTGCCAGCAGTTACTCCTACCAAGAGACCCAGTACTTC.

The chain uses TRBV5-1 and TRBJ2-3, with TRBD1 as a possible D gene (5 bases). Germline CDR1 reads SGHRS; CDR2 reads YFSETQ. With 0 bases removed from V and 6 bases from J, the gap between germline ends came to 14 bases. The CDR3 is 15 amino acids. The CDR3 coding sequence is TGCGCCAGCAGCTTGGTCCCTAGTGGGGCGGATACGCAGTATTTT. Protein product: CASSLVPSGADTQYF.

The chain joins TRBV12-3 or TRBV12-4 to TRBJ1-6, with TRBD1 as a possible D gene (6 bases). V was trimmed by 6 bases and J by 6 bases, leaving 18 bases between them. The CDR3 is 16 residues long. CDR3 region: CASSPVGGLLNSPLHF. The CDR3 nucleotides read TGTGCCAGCAGCCCGGTGGGGGGCCTTCTTAATTCACCCCTCCACTTT.

This clonotype turned up a few times. The chain is built from TRBV12-3 or TRBV12-4 and TRBJ2-1, with 9 bases matching TRBD2. This CDR3 has 15 amino acids. With V trimmed by 9 bases and J by 5 bases, 11 bases remained unmatched. CDR3 coding DNA: TGTGCCAGTAAAGAATGGACTAGCGCAAACAATGAGCAGTTCTTC. Translating it yields CASKEWTSANNEQFF.

V usage is TRBV12-3 or TRBV12-4 and J usage is TRBJ2-5; TRBD1 aligns across 9 bases. Germline trimming cut 3 bases from V and 4 bases from J; bases unmatched to any gene: 6. This CDR3 spans 15 amino acids. The CDR3 protein is CASSFRTGAGETQYF. As DNA, the CDR3 is TGTGCCAGCAGTTTCAGGACAGGGGCCGGAGAGACCCAGTACTTC.

The chain carries TRBV7-9 and TRBJ2-7, with D uncertain. Trimming removed 3 bases at V and 0 bases at J, with 12 bases between. The CDR3 is made up of 15 amino acids. Germline V CDR1 and CDR2: SEHNR, FQNEAQ (reference sequence). The CDR3 nucleotides read TGTGCCAGCAGCTTGATCGACGGTTACTCCTACGAGCAGTACTTC. Protein sequence: CASSLIDGYSYEQYF.

CDR3 protein: CASSFVGNSGNTIYF. In DNA, the CDR3 is TGTGCCAGCAGCTTCGTCGGAAACTCTGGAAACACCATATATTTT. The genes are TRBV7-9 and TRBJ1-3; no clear D gene. V lost 3 bases and J 0 bases, leaving 9 bases between the germline ends. Germline V gene sequence: CDR1 SEHNR, CDR2 FQNEAQ (reference sequence). The CDR3 covers 15 residues.

V usage is TRBV5-1 and J usage is TRBJ2-7; D is perhaps TRBD1 or TRBD2 (5 bases each). Germline-derived CDR1 and CDR2 are SGHRS and YFSETQ. The CDR3 has 15 residues. The V gene lost 4 bases and the J gene lost 1 base, with 15 bases spanning the gap. The CDR3 bases are TGCGCCAGCAGCAGGGTCCGGGACCGGTCCTACGAGCAGTACTTC. Amino acids: CASSRVRDRSYEQYF.

This clonotype was observed at least ten times. The rearrangement links TRBV12-3 or TRBV12-4 to TRBJ1-5; perhaps TRBD1 as D (5 bases). This CDR3 comprises 16 residues. V lost 5 bases and J lost 11, with 25 bases in between. CDR3 bases: TGTGCCAGCAGTGGGGGGACGCCAAGGCAAGGAGGGGCCCAGCATTTT. Residues: CASSGGTPRQGGAQHF.

This clonotype was observed many times. V is TRBV12-3 or TRBV12-4 and J is TRBJ1-4, with 9 positions matching TRBD1. J lost 7 bases, V lost 2 bases, and 5 bases had no gene match. This CDR3 has 15 residues. The CDR3 DNA reads TGTGCCAGCAGTTTATGGGGACAGGGATTTGAAAAACTGTTTTTT. Translated: CASSLWGQGFEKLFF.

The gene calls are TRBV7-6 and TRBJ2-1, with TRBD2 identical over 8 bases. V trimming: 3 bases; J trimming: 3 bases; junction bases outside the gene matches: 16. This CDR3 comprises 19 residues. Germline CDR1 is SGHVS and CDR2 is FNYEAQ. The CDR3 is CASSFPLAGPRPNYNEQFF. The CDR3 DNA reads TGTGCCAGCAGCTTCCCTCTAGCGGGCCCGCGACCAAACTACAATGAGCAGTTCTTC.

This chain connects TRBV12-3 or TRBV12-4 to TRBJ2-3; 10 bases align to TRBD2. This CDR3 is built from 15 residues. V dropped 3 bases and J dropped 4; count of bases not matched to a gene: 4. CDR3 sequence (DNA): TGTGCCAGCAGTTTGGCACTAGCGGGATCAGATACGCAGTATTTT. Its protein is CASSLALAGSDTQYF.

This clonotype was seen a handful of times. J is TRBJ1-1 and V is TRBV29-1; possibly TRBD1 for D (5 bases). The V gene lost 7 bases and the J gene lost 8 bases, with 17 bases spanning the gap. Germline V lookup: CDR1 SQVTM, CDR2 ANQGSEA. The CDR3 covers 12 residues. The CDR3 DNA reads TGCAGCGGTGCCAAGGGACGGGAAGAAGCTTTCTTT. Translation gives CSGAKGREEAFF.

The sample holds one count of this clonotype. Its ends do not fully match the called genes, so a read error is possible. The rearrangement links TRBV20-1 to TRBJ1-2; possibly TRBD1 for D (5 bases). The CDR3 spans 12 residues. The germline V gene has CDR1 DFQATT and CDR2 SNEGSKA (reference sequence). CDR3 region: CSAPRARYSYTF. Written as DNA, the CDR3 is TGCAGTGCTCCCAGGGCTCGCTATAGCTACACCTTC.

The chain carries TRBV7-9 and TRBJ2-1, with 8 bases lining up with TRBD2. This CDR3 has 15 residues. Germline CDR1 is SEHNR and CDR2 is FQNEAQ (reference sequence). V shed 3 bases, J shed 7 bases, and the junction held 8 bases outside the gene matches. The CDR3 loop reads CASSFFFGTRNEQFF. The CDR3 DNA reads TGTGCCAGCAGCTTTTTTTTCGGGACTAGGAATGAGCAGTTCTTC.

This clonotype was detected many times. In DNA form, the CDR3 reads TGCGCCAGCAGCTTTAATTCCAGGGGAAACATGAACACTGAAGCTTTCTTT. Translated: CASSFNSRGNMNTEAFF. The V call is TRBV5-1, the J call TRBJ1-1, with D tentatively TRBD1 (6 bases). Germline V lookup: CDR1 SGHRS, CDR2 YFSETQ. The CDR3 totals 17 residues. V was trimmed by 2 bases and J by 0 bases, leaving 17 bases between them.

This clonotype has just a few counts. V gene TRBV14 combines with J gene TRBJ2-3; 7 bases are a match to TRBD2. Trimming removed 0 bases from V and 6 bases from J; junction bases left unmatched: 9. In germline, CDR1 is SGHDN, CDR2 FVKESK. CDR3 size: 16 residues. CDR3 sequence: CASSQDYGGLRDTQYF. The CDR3 DNA sequence: TGTGCCAGCAGCCAAGATTACGGGGGACTAAGGGATACGCAGTATTTT.